The present T cell receptor (beta chain) was sequenced within a study of blood T cell repertoires in COVID-19 (dated by TCRdb to the early 2020s). As for the study more broadly: Samples from collaborators originated in the United States, Italy and Spain and spanned both the acute and convalescent phases of COVID-19. Where available, HLA class I and class II types were obtained from metadata supplied by the sample provider rather than from assay-based typing. The material from the prospective study consisted of cDNA or gDNA derived from T cells, B-cell-depleted T cells, or PBMCs. The repertoires were released in a freely available public database intended as a resource for research on the immune response to SARS-CoV-2. Subjects who had been exposed to COVID-19, were actively infected with it, or had recovered from it provided the deeply sampled blood TCRbeta repertoires that made up the dataset. The samples were drawn from the first 160 participants of the ongoing ImmuneRACE study and from 1,254 subjects provided by 6 global collaborators. Nearly every sample came with metadata listing a de-identified subject ID, COVID-19 status, age in years and sex. The investigation overall reported the following: The quantity of clinical and demographic metadata differed by source and by participant and was supplied without curation.

This clone was seen once. Its antigen is not yet known. Nothing much larger sits one base from this clone, and base qualities are not available. TCRbeta CDR3 regions were amplified from genomic DNA using the immunoSEQ Assay, a bias-controlled multiplex PCR. The study's own analysis went as follows. The number of nucleated cells in each sample was estimated by amplification of reference gene primers within the assay. To quantify the absolute abundance of each unique TCRbeta CDR3 rearrangement, sequence reads were collapsed and filtered. For each sample, productive Simpson clonality was calculated as the square root of Simpson's diversity index across productive rearrangements. TCRdb retrieved this table from immuneACCESS and kept in-frame rearrangements only. Not all clones are present; in checked studies, unresolved V genes account for under half, and no reason is known for the remainder. V, J and clone size are taken as reported in that table, and D and trimming were inferred from the DNA itself. The sample table shows approximately 170,000 clones, and roughly nine tenths are seen once. The ten most abundant clones make up around 4% of the sample.

The collaborating institutions used their own protocols to collect whole blood in K2EDTA tubes. For TCRbeta analysis, collaborators shipped samples in one of three forms: frozen whole blood, isolated PBMCs, or DNA extracted from either of those sample types. The CDR3 runs 15 residues from the cysteine to the phenylalanine. The sequence is cut down to CDR3 DNA, 45 bases in frame from base 1. CDR1 is given as KGHDR and CDR2 as SFDVKD, both from the germline V gene. Trimming costs V 3 bases and J 3 bases, and their ends lie 13 bases apart. The V gene is TRBV24-1 and the J gene is TRBJ1-2; a tentative D call is TRBD1 (6 bases match). The sequence was obtained from an older woman with acute or convalescent COVID-19. The sequenced sample consisted of peripheral blood. The sequenced DNA is TGTGCCACCAGTGATGAAACGACAGGATACTATGGCTACACCTTC. Its protein reads: CATSDETTGYYGYTF.